The T cell receptor (beta chain) described here comes from a study of cytomegalovirus exposure and HLA in healthy donors. The PCR contained 60 Vbeta and 13 Jbeta primers. The assay was immunoSEQ multiplex PCR, and TCRdb's table has in-frame clones only and misses some. This sample's clone table lists some 200,000 clones. The CDR3 is made up of 15 amino acids. V was clipped by 3 bases and J by 3 bases; unmatched bases: 5. Germline lookup yields CDR1 LNHDA and CDR2 SQIVND (reference sequence). This receptor was identified in a girl aged 2-10 years in good health and CMV-seropositive. The chain links TRBV19 to TRBJ2-3; 8 nucleotides line up with TRBD1. Sequenced input: PBMCs. The CDR3 sequence is CASSIARGRTDTQYF. The CDR3 DNA reads TGTGCCAGTAGTATTGCCAGGGGGCGGACAGATACGCAGTATTTT. The full variable domain, rest sourced from reference TRBV19 and TRBJ2-3, is DGGITQSPKYLFRKEGQNVTLSCEQNLNHDAMYWYRQDPGQGLRLIYYSQIVNDFQKGDIAEGYSVSREKKESFPLTVTSAQKNPTAFYLCASSIARGRTDTQYFGPGTRLTVL.